The entry below describes one T cell receptor beta chain. What it binds is not known. The entry originates in a study of T cell repertoires in cytomegalovirus infection. Study information: Recently identified HLA-C-restricted and well-studied HLA-B-restricted CMV epitopes were used. Study outcomes and limitations: Of the TCR beta families, the public ones yielded a cumulative frequency that identified carriers of CMV plus the relevant HLA.

Using its own MiXCR run on the reads, TCRdb lists one record per CDR3 protein. This sample has approximately 300,000 distinct CDR3 sequences, with about 28% found just once. Trimming removed 4 bases from V and 5 bases from J; junction bases left unmatched: 9. This CDR3 is built from 16 residues. Germline CDR1 SGHRS, CDR2 YFSETQ. This sequence originates from a human donor in good health (CMV status not recorded). Some clones in this sample may be carry-over from other donors' samples. The sample in question was cultured PBMCs, obtained from culture after CMV antigen stimulation. The chain carries TRBV5-1 and TRBJ1-6; 7 nucleotides match TRBD1. CDR3 amino acids: CASSRNGQADNSPLHF. The CDR3 DNA follows: TGCGCCAGCAGCCGAAACGGACAGGCCGATAATTCACCCCTCCACTTT.